Presented here are 5 T cell receptor beta chains from one specimen sequenced in a study of identical twins. In TCRdb, the 5' RACE reads were re-called with MiXCR into one record per CDR3 protein. The table shows 250,000 or so distinct CDR3 sequences, with 6.5% to 9.5% occurring only once. The data also belong to a second study, concerning yellow fever vaccine responses in identical twins.

Sequencing input: CD8+ T cells sorted from blood. These receptors were collected from a woman between 18 and 29 years old in good health.

This clonotype was seen more than once but under ten times. This chain links TRBV29-1 with TRBJ1-1; TRBD1 agrees at 12 bases. J lost 0 bases, V lost 6 bases, and 8 bases had no gene match. The CDR3 is 16 amino acids. Germline loops: CDR1 SQVTM, CDR2 ANQGSEA. CDR3 protein: CSVSGTGGNMNTEAFF. The CDR3 DNA is TGCAGCGTCTCCGGGACAGGGGGCAACATGAACACTGAAGCTTTCTTT.

This clonotype was found a few times. J is TRBJ2-2 and V is TRBV12-5; D uncertain. CDR1 is LGHNT and CDR2 is FRNRAP in the germline V gene. This CDR3 has 13 amino acids. Trimming stripped 6 bases from V and 0 bases from J, with 5 bases between. CDR3 region: CASGSPNTGELFF. For the CDR3, the DNA is TGTGCTAGTGGGTCGCCGAACACCGGGGAGCTGTTTTTT.

V usage is TRBV6-2 or TRBV6-3 and J usage is TRBJ2-7; the D gene is possibly TRBD1 (5 bases). In germline, CDR1 is MNHEY, CDR2 SVGEGT. With 2 bases removed from V and 3 bases from J, the gap between germline ends came to 11 bases. CDR3 length equals 14 residues. The CDR3 spells CASSYAGYDYEQYF. The CDR3 DNA follows: TGTGCCAGCAGTTACGCAGGGTATGACTACGAGCAGTACTTC.

In this sample, this clonotype turned up many times. This chain joins TRBV12-3 or TRBV12-4 and TRBJ2-1; TRBD2 aligns across 9 bases. The CDR3 covers 13 residues. Trimming took 6 bases from V and 8 from J; bases not matched to a gene: 5. The CDR3 here is CASRLAGFHEQFF. The CDR3 region has the DNA TGTGCCAGCAGGCTAGCGGGATTCCATGAGCAGTTCTTC.

This clonotype was found many times. The rearrangement uses TRBV12-3 or TRBV12-4 and TRBJ2-7; D not certain. V was clipped by 0 bases and J by 4 bases, with 10 bases between them. This CDR3 contains 14 residues. The CDR3 DNA follows: TGTGCCAGCAGTTTAGCCCTAAACCGTTACGAGCAGTACTTC. Translation gives CASSLALNRYEQYF.